One T cell receptor (beta chain) is described in this entry. The specificity of this receptor is unknown. No much larger clone exists at a distance of one base, and base qualities are not known. The CDR3 has 16 amino acids, counting the end cysteine and phenylalanine. The sequence is cut down to CDR3 DNA, 48 bases in frame from base 1. Sequences LGHNA (CDR1) and YSLEER (CDR2) are obtained from the germline V gene. V is reduced by 1 base and J by 3 bases, leaving a spacing of 15 bases between them. The source of the sample is a study of T cell responses to AZD1222 COVID-19 vaccine listed by TCRdb under 2021. With respect to the entire study: AZD1222 recipients whose second dose came at about 4 weeks and those whose second dose came at about 12 weeks were combined into one group, since spike-specific TCR depth and breadth did not differ between the two schedules. A total of over 230 trial participants underwent TCR sequencing, of whom around 210 had received two doses of AZD1222 and 26 had received two doses of the MenACWY control vaccine. Trial participants were enrolled into age subgroups of 18-55, 56-69 and 70-plus years, which contained approximately 150, 28 and 58 TCR-sequenced participants, respectively. Here is what the overall study found, with its caveats: Vaccine-associated CD4 TCRs spanned the whole spike protein, with dominant responses in regions 160-218 and 743-854. In the small 56-69-year group, the increase in depth fell short of significance, most likely because of low power. Because no samples from the day 14 peak response were available, repertoires could be characterized only after the peak T cell response. A significant rise in spike-specific TCR breadth and depth was observed after two AZD1222 doses relative to day 0 and relative to MenACWY recipients. Conclusions about previously exposed vaccinees are limited, since just a handful of AZD1222 recipients were seropositive for SARS-CoV-2 at baseline. Most participants were white British and females outnumbered males, and the authors suggested that clonal diversity may have been underestimated. Reportedly, close to half of the unique spike-specific TCRs recognized epitopes lying outside the regions that are mutated in the B.1.351 and B.1.1.7 variants.

The time point label for this specimen denotes: baseline before first vaccination. The vaccinee samples were drawn from two UK trials, COV001 and COV002, one of which was a single-blind randomized controlled phase 2/3 trial testing AZD1222 (ChAdOx1 nCoV-19) in healthy adults. Trial participant PBMC samples were collected at day 0 and day 28 after the second dose for TCRbeta chain sequencing. The CDR3 regions of human TCRbeta chains were analyzed by immunosequencing. The authors processed their data as follows. Repertoire TCRs were matched against a reference library of SARS-CoV-2-specific TCRs generated with the MIRA antigen-specificity platform. Breadth meant the fraction of unique TCRs that were SARS-CoV-2-associated, whereas depth meant the fraction of total T cells that were SARS-CoV-2-associated. Using the MIRA data, each spike-specific TCR was assigned both to the spike region to which the TCR was reactive and to a CD4 or CD8 class. Log10-transformed breadth and depth values were compared by one-way ANOVA with Sidak's multiple comparisons tests. TCRdb obtained this table from immuneACCESS and retained in-frame rearrangements with V and J assigned. These tables miss some clones; where compared with another copy, unresolved V genes account for less than half of the shortfall, and the remainder is unexplained. That table is the source of V, J and clone size, and D and trimming were worked out from the DNA. This sample gives 100,000 to 150,000 clones in total; more than 70% of them show up just once. About 10% of the sample is taken by the ten largest.

The origin of this receptor is an adult in good health. The material sequenced was peripheral blood, taken on day 0 of AZD1222 vaccination. The sequence links TRBV4-3 to TRBJ1-2; the D gene is possibly TRBD1, with 5 bases matching. The nucleotide sequence is TGCGCCAGCAGCCAAGGGGGCAGGGCTCGCGACTATGGCTACACCTTC. The resulting protein is CASSQGGRARDYGYTF.